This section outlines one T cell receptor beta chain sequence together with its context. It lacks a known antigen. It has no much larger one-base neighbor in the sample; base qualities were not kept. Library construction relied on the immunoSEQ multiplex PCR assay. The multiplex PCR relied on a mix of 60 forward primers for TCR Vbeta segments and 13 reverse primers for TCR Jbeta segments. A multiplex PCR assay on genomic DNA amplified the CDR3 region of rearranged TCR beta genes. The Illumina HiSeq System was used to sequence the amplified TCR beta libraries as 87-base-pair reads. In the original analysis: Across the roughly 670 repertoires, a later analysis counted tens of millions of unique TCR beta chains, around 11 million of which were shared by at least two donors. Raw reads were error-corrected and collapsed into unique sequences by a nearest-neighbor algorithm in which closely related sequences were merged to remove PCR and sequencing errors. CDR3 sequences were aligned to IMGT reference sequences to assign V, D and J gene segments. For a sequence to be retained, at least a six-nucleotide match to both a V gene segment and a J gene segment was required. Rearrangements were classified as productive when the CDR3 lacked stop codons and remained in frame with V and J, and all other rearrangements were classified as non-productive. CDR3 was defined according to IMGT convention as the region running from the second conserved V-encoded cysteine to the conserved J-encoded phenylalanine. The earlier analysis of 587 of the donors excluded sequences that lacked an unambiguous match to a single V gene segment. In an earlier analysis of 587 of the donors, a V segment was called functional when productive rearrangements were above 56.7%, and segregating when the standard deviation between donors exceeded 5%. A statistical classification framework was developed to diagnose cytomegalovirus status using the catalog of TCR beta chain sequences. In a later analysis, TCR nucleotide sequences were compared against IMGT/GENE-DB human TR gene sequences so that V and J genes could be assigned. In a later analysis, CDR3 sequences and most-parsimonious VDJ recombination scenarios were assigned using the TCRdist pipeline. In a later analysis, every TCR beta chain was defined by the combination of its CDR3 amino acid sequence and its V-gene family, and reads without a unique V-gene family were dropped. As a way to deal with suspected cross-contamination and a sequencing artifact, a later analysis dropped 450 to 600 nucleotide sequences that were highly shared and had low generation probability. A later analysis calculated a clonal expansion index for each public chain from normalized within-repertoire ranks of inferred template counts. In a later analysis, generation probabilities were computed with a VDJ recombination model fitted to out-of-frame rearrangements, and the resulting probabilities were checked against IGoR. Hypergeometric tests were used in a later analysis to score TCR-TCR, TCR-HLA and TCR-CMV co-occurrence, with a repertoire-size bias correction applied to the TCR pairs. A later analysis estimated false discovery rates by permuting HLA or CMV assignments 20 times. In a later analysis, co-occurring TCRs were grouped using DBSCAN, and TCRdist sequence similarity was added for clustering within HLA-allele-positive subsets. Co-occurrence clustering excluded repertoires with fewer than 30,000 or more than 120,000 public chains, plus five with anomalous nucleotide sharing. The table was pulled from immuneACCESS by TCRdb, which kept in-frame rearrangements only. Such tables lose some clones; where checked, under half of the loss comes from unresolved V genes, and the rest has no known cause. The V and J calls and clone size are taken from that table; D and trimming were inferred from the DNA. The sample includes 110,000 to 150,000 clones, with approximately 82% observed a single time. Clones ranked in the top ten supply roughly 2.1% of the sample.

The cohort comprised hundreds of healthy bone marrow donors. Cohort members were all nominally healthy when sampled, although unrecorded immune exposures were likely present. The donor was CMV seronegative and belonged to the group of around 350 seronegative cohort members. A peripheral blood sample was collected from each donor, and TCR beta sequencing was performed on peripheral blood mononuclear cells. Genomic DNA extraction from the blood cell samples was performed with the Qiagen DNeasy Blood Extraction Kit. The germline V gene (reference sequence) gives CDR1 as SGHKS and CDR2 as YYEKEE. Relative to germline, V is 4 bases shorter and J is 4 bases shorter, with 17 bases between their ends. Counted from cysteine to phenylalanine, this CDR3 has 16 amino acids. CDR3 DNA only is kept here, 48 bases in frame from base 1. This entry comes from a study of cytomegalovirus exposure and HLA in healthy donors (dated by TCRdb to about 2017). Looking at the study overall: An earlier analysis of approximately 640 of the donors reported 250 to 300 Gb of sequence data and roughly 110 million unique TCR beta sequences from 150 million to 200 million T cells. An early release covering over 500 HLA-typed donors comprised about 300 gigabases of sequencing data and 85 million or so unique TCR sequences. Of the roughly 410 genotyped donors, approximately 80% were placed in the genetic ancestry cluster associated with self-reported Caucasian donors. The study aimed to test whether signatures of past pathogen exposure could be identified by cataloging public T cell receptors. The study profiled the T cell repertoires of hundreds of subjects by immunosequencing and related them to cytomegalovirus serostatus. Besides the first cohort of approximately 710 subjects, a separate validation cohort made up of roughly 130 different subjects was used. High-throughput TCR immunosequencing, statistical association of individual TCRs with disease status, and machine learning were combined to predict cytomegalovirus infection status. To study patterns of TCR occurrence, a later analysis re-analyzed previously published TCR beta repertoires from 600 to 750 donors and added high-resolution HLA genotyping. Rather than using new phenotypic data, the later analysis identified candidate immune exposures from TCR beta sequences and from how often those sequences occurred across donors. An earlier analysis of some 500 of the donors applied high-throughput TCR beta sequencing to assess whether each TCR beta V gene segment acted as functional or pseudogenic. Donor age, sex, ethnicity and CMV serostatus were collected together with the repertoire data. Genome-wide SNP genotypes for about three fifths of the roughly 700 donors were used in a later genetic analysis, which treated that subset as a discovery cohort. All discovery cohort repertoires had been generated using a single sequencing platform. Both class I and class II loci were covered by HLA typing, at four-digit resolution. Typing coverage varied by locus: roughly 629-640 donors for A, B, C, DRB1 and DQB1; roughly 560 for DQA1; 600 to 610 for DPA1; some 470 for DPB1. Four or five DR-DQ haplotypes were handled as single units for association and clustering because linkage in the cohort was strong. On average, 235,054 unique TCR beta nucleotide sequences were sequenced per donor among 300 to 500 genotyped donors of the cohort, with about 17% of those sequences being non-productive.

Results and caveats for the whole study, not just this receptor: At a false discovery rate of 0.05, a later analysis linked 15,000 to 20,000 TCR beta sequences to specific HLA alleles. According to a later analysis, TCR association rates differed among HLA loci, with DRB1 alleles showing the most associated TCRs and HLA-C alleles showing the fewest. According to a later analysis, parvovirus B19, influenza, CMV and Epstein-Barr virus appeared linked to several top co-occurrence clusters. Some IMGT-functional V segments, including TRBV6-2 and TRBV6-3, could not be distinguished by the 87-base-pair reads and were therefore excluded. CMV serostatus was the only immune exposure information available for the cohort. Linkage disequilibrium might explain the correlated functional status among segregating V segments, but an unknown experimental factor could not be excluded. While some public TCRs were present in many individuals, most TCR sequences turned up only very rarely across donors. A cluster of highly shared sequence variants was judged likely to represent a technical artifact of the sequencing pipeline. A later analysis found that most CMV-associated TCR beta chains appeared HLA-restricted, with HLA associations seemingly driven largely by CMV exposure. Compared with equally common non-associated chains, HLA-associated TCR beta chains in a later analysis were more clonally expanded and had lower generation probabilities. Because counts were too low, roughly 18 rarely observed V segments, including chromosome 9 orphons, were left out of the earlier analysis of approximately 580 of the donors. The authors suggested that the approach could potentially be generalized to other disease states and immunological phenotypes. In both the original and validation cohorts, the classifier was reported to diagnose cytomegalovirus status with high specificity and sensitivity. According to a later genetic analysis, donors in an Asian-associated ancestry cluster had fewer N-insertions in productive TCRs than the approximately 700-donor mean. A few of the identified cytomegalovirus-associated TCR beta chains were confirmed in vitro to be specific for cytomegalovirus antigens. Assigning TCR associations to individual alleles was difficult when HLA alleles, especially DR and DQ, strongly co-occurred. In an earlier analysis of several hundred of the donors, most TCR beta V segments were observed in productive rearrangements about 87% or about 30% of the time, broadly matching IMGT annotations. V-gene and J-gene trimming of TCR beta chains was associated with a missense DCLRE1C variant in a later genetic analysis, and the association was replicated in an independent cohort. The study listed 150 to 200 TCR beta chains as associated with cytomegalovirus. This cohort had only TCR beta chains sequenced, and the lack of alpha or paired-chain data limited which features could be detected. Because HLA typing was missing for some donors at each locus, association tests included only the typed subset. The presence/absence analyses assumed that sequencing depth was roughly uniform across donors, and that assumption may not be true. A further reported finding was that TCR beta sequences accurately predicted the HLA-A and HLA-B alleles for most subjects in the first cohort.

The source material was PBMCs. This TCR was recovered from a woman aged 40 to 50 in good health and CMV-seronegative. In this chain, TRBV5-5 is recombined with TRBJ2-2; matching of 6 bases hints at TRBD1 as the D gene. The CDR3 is CASSDPGQIFTGELFF. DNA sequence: TGTGCCAGCAGCGACCCGGGACAAATATTCACCGGGGAGCTGTTTTTT.